The T cell receptor beta chain under discussion was sequenced for a study of vaccination effects on CD4 cells after COVID-19. Study as a whole: A few million PBMC were seeded per well and grown in the presence of 9 to 10 IU/ml IL-2 and around 11 ug/ml peptides. Overall study findings and caveats: Marked clonal contraction was seen late after vaccination (in both infection- and vaccine-induced clones).

This table comes from immunoSEQ multiplex PCR, and its TCRdb copy is limited to in-frame clones, with some not included. This table has around 50,000 clones, around three quarters appearing once. Per germline, CDR1 ENHRY and CDR2 SYGVKD. The trim removed 6 bases at V and 4 bases at J, leaving 4 bases unmatched. The CDR3 is 14 amino acids. Culture lasted 10 days before CD4+ T cell isolation. SARS-CoV-2 infection was confirmed by PCR in the person between March and December 2020. Participants got two doses of BNT162b2 or mRNA-1273 vaccine. As for this clone: What it binds is unknown.

J is TRBJ1-5 and V is TRBV10-3, with TRBD1 identical over 9 bases. Sequenced material: CD4+ T cells from PBMCs cultured without peptide, taken after COVID-19 vaccination. The receptor's source is a human donor who had a prior SARS-CoV-2 infection. The CDR3 nucleotides read TGTGCCATCAGCGGACAGGGGAATAATCAGCCCCAGCATTTT. It specifies CAISGQGNNQPQHF.